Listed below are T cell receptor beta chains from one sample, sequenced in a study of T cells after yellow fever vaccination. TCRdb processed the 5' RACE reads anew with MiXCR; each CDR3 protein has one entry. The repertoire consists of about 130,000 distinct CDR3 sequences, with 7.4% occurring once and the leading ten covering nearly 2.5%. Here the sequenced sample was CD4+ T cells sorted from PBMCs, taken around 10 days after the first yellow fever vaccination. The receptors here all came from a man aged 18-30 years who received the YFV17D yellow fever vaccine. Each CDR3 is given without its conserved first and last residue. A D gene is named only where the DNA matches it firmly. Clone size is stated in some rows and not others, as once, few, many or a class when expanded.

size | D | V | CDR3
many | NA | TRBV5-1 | ASSSNSNTGELF
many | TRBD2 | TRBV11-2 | ASSLVGGTLTGELF
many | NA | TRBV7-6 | ASSLSHANEQY
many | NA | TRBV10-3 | AISESGQEQTQY
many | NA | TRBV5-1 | ASSPHGQHGYT
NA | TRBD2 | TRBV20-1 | CARHARGGGSAGELF
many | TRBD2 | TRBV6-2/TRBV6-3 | ASSYSPGTSGATDTQY
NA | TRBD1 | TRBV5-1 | ASSFQLTGGQETQY
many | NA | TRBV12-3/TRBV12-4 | ASSFLAYGYT
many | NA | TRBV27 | ASSLRTYTDTQY
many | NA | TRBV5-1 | ASSLDSQNTGELF
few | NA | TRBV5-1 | ASSLDWTLNTGELF
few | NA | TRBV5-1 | ASSLGSLSGNTIY
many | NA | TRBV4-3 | ASSQQSSGNTIY
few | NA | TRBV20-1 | SATQSQETQY
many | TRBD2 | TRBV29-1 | SVVTSGGTGELF
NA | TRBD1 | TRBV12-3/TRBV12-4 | ASSLKGAYGYT
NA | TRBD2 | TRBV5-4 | ASSSGGTTWDEQF
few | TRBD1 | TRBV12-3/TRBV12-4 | ASSLLGGGQGAITEAF
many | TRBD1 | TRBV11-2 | ASSNRGILTDTQY
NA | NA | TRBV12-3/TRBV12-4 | ASSPGRRTEAF
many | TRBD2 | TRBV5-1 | ASTTGRGSGYNEQF
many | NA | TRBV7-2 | ASSQYNSPLH
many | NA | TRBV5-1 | ASSLVEGANTGELF
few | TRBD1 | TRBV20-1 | IRINPGGEGLVNTEAF
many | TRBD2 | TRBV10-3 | ATGSGTSGGNEQF
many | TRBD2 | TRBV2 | ASSSTSARPEQY
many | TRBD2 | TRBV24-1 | ATSATGGPVDGTQY
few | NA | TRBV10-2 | ASRDVGGNTEAF
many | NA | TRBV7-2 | ASSSQSSYEQY
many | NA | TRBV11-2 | ASSIGRYTGELF
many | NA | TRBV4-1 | ASSQQGPLPPTQY
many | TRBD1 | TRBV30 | AWSVGTGRQPQH
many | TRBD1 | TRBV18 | ASSGTGAYEQY
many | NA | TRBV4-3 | ASSQEPGRAGELF
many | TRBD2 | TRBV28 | ASVPRWRGAYNEQF
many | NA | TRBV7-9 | ASSLGGGVGTEAF
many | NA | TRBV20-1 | SARSYLTDTQY
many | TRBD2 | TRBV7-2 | ASSPMGLAGDTQY
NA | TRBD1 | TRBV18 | ASSRLPGGEETQY
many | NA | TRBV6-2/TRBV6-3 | ASRSLQGNQPQH
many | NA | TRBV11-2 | ASSPRPSLRGDTQY
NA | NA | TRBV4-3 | ASSQENRDTQY
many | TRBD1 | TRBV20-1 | SARDPGQGAYAF